Shown below are 15 T cell receptor beta chains from a single sample sequenced in a study of CD4 T cells in relation to SARS-CoV-2 and coronaviruses. Only in-frame clones appear in the TCRdb table, and some are missing; sequencing was by immunoSEQ multiplex PCR. The table lists about 65,000 clones, 85% to 90% of them singletons. Before the COVID-19 pandemic, during about 2011-2019, CD4+ T cells were taken from unexposed donors. The sample was memory CD4+ T cells from PBMCs. Source of these receptors: a human donor in good health.

The chain joins TRBV9 to TRBJ2-2; 14 nucleotides agree with TRBD2. V dropped 2 bases and J dropped 5; count of bases not matched to a gene: 2. There are 16 residues in the CDR3. Germline V gene data show CDR1 as SGDLS and CDR2 as YYNGEE. The CDR3 protein is CASSVGTSGSTGELFF. The CDR3 nucleotides are TGTGCCAGCAGCGTTGGGACTAGCGGGAGTACCGGGGAGCTGTTTTTT.

This rearrangement joins TRBV7-9 to TRBJ2-7; no definite D call. The germline V gene encodes CDR1 SEHNR and CDR2 FQNEAQ (reference sequence). The CDR3 has 12 residues. The V and J ends lost 4 bases and 5 bases respectively, with 9 bases between them. For the CDR3, the DNA is TGTGCCAGCAGCTCTACTGGGAACGAGCAGTACTTC. It translates to CASSSTGNEQYF.

This rearrangement joins TRBV10-1 to TRBJ1-1; D unresolved. The germline CDR1 and CDR2 sequences are WNHNN and SYGVQD (reference sequence). V was pared by 4 bases and J by 1 base, with 4 bases between. This CDR3 has 12 residues. The CDR3 DNA follows: TGCGCCAGCAGTGCACAGAACACTGAAGCTTTCTTT. Translation gives CASSAQNTEAFF.

The chain carries TRBV2 and TRBJ2-2; 9 nucleotides agree with TRBD1. Per germline, CDR1 SNHLY and CDR2 FYNNEI. The V and J ends lost 8 bases and 4 bases, in that order; junction bases with no gene match: 5. The length of the CDR3 is 14 residues. As DNA, the CDR3 is TGTGCCAGCCGGGGACAGGGCGGCACCGGGGAGCTGTTTTTT. As protein: CASRGQGGTGELFF.

This clone was observed a handful of times. This chain uses TRBV4-1 with TRBJ1-2, with D perhaps matching TRBD1 (6 bases). Deletions cut 4 bases from V and 1 base from J, with 22 bases between. Germline CDR1 and CDR2: MGHRA and YSYEKL. The CDR3 consists of 18 residues. CDR3 sequence: CASSLLNPGAGRNYGYTF. The CDR3 DNA is TGCGCCAGCAGCCTCCTAAACCCAGGGGCGGGGCGTAACTATGGCTACACCTTC.

The chain couples TRBV5-1 to TRBJ2-2; 9 bases align to TRBD1. The CDR3 totals 17 residues. Germline values: CDR1 SGHRS, CDR2 YFSETQ. With V trimmed by 0 bases and J by 5 bases, 8 bases remained unmatched. CDR3 nucleotide sequence: TGCGCCAGCAGCTTGGCCTCGCTGACAGGGGGGACCGGGGAGCTGTTTTTT. This gives the protein CASSLASLTGGTGELFF.

V usage is TRBV10-3 and J usage is TRBJ1-5; weak D call: TRBD1 (5 bases). CDR1 and CDR2 (germline): ENHRY, SYGVKD. V dropped 3 bases and J dropped 6 bases, with 15 bases sitting between them. The CDR3 has 15 amino acids. Here the CDR3 reads CAISDVGGKSQPQHF. The CDR3, as DNA: TGTGCCATCAGTGATGTGGGGGGTAAAAGTCAGCCCCAGCATTTT.

The chain combines TRBV2 with TRBJ2-5, with TRBD2 matching 8 bases. V dropped 0 bases and J dropped 0; count of bases not matched to a gene: 3. From germline, CDR1 is SNHLY and CDR2 FYNNEI. The CDR3 has 16 amino acids. The CDR3 DNA reads as TGTGCCAGCAGTGAAGCGCGCGGGGGGTACCAAGAGACCCAGTACTTC. It encodes CASSEARGGYQETQYF.

This chain uses TRBV6-6 with TRBJ1-6; 9 bases align to TRBD1. From germline, CDR1 is MNHNY and CDR2 SVGAGI (reference sequence). The CDR3 runs 13 residues. With 10 bases clipped from V and 13 bases from J, the junction kept 11 bases outside the gene matches. The CDR3 protein is CATSADRGTPLHF. Here the CDR3 DNA reads TGTGCCACCTCGGCGGACAGGGGAACTCCCCTCCACTTT.

The J gene is TRBJ2-3, the V gene TRBV28; the D is unclear. Trimming removed 5 bases at V and 0 bases at J, with 6 bases between. Germline-derived CDR1 and CDR2 are MDHEN and SYDVKM. The CDR3 runs to 13 residues. This CDR3 is CASSPTSTDTQYF. CDR3 bases: TGTGCCAGCAGTCCGACTAGCACAGATACGCAGTATTTT.

V is TRBV5-1 and J is TRBJ2-5, with D unresolved. The CDR3 runs 9 residues. With 9 bases removed from V and 5 bases from J, the gap between germline ends came to 5 bases. Looked up from germline, CDR1 is SGHRS and CDR2 is YFSETQ. The CDR3 sequence: CAIKETQYF. The CDR3 DNA follows: TGCGCCATAAAGGAGACCCAGTACTTC.

With respect to this clone: The sample holds other DNA sequences that translate to the same CDR3. J is TRBJ2-3 and V is TRBV9; D unresolved. The CDR3 is 13 residues long. V lost 0 bases, J lost 0 bases, and 2 bases lay in between. Germline CDR1 is SGDLS and CDR2 is YYNGEE. The CDR3 DNA reads TGTGCCAGCAGCGTAGTAAGCACAGATACGCAGTATTTT. It translates to CASSVVSTDTQYF.

The chain joins TRBV7-2 to TRBJ2-3; the D is unclear. V was shortened by 2 bases and J by 1 base, with 10 bases between the two germline ends. Per the germline V gene, CDR1 is SGHTA and CDR2 is FQGNSA. This CDR3 comprises 15 residues. CDR3 DNA sequence: TGTGCCAGCAGCTTATATCCTGTAGGCACAGATACGCAGTATTTT. Protein: CASSLYPVGTDTQYF.

The chain couples TRBV7-6 to TRBJ2-5, with TRBD2 matching over 7 bases. Unmatched junction bases numbered 4, after V lost 1 base and J lost 2 bases. From germline, CDR1 is SGHVS and CDR2 FNYEAQ. This CDR3 region has 15 residues. CDR3 in DNA: TGTGCCAGCAGCTTAGAGTTCGGGGGGCAAGAGACCCAGTACTTC. This codes for CASSLEFGGQETQYF.

The CDR3, as DNA: TGTGCCAGCAGCGTTTTTCCGGCGGCCTATGGCTACACCTTC. Amino acid sequence: CASSVFPAAYGYTF. The chain has TRBV9 and TRBJ1-2; D is undetermined. Germline CDR1 reads SGDLS; CDR2 reads YYNGEE. V was pared by 2 bases and J by 4 bases, with 12 bases between. The length of the CDR3 is 14 residues. Complete variable domain (other parts from reference TRBV9 and TRBJ1-2): DSGVTQTPKHLITATGQRVTLRCSPRSGDLSVYWYQQSLDQGLQFLIQYYNGEERAKGNILERFSAQQFPDLHSELNLSSLELGDSALYFCASSVFPAAYGYTFGSGTRLTVV.